A selection of T cell receptor beta chains follows, all from one sample in a study of T cell repertoires in cytomegalovirus infection. Each CDR3 protein is one row after TCRdb ran MiXCR on the reads. Seen here are roughly 720,000 distinct CDR3 sequences, under 40% observed once, and the top ten hold 2.5% to 3%. The sequenced material came from PBMCs. The receptors were sampled from a human donor in good health (CMV status not recorded). Some clones in this sample may be carry-over from other donors' samples. The CDR3 runs from the conserved cysteine through the conserved F or W. A D gene is named only where the DNA matches it firmly. Clone size is shown for a subset of rows, as once, few, many or a class of expanded clone.

v_call: TRBV18; j_call: TRBJ2-7; d_call: TRBD2; clone_size: few; cdr3_aa: CASSSSGRAIYEQYF; cdr3_nt: TGTGCCAGCTCATCTAGCGGGAGGGCCATCTACGAGCAGTACTTC
v_call: TRBV2; j_call: TRBJ1-5; d_call: -; clone_size: -; cdr3_aa: CASTRTHGGNQPQHF; cdr3_nt: TGTGCCAGCACCAGAACCCATGGGGGCAATCAGCCCCAGCATTTT
v_call: TRBV13; j_call: TRBJ2-4; d_call: TRBD1; clone_size: -; cdr3_aa: CASSLDRVNIQYF; cdr3_nt: TGTGCCAGCAGCTTGGACAGGGTAAACATTCAGTACTTC
v_call: TRBV27; j_call: TRBJ2-7; d_call: TRBD2; clone_size: -; cdr3_aa: CASSLGGLAGEFYEQYF; cdr3_nt: TGTGCCAGCAGTTTAGGGGGTCTAGCGGGAGAGTTCTACGAGCAGTACTTC
v_call: TRBV20-1; j_call: TRBJ1-6; d_call: -; clone_size: -; cdr3_aa: CSAGDLGIYNSPLHF; cdr3_nt: TGCAGTGCTGGAGACCTAGGCATCTATAATTCACCCCTCCACTTT
v_call: TRBV15; j_call: TRBJ2-7; d_call: -; clone_size: -; cdr3_aa: CATSRDLVAGYEQYF; cdr3_nt: TGTGCCACCAGCAGAGATCTGGTCGCGGGCTACGAGCAGTACTTC
v_call: TRBV2; j_call: TRBJ2-5; d_call: TRBD1; clone_size: -; cdr3_aa: CASRGRDRVYQETQYF; cdr3_nt: TGTGCCAGCAGGGGGCGAGACAGGGTGTACCAAGAGACCCAGTACTTC
v_call: TRBV6-2/TRBV6-3; j_call: TRBJ2-2; d_call: TRBD1; clone_size: -; cdr3_aa: CASSQEPGQGFTGELFF; cdr3_nt: TGTGCCAGCAGCCAAGAGCCGGGACAGGGGTTCACCGGGGAGCTGTTTTTT
v_call: TRBV7-6; j_call: TRBJ1-6; d_call: -; clone_size: once; cdr3_aa: CSSSLGQPYNSPLHF; cdr3_nt: TGTTCCAGCAGCTTGGGACAACCCTATAATTCGCCCCTCCACTTT
v_call: TRBV4-2; j_call: TRBJ1-3; d_call: -; clone_size: -; cdr3_aa: CASIPGGGTLGNTIYF; cdr3_nt: TGTGCCTCAATTCCCGGGGGCGGCACCCTTGGAAACACCATATATTTT
v_call: TRBV5-4; j_call: TRBJ2-2; d_call: -; clone_size: -; cdr3_aa: CASSSGTHTTGELFF; cdr3_nt: TGTGCCAGCAGCTCCGGGACACACACCACCGGGGAGCTGTTTTTT
v_call: TRBV12-3/TRBV12-4; j_call: TRBJ2-1; d_call: -; clone_size: few; cdr3_aa: CASSLARQEMFNEQFF; cdr3_nt: TGTGCCAGCAGTTTAGCGCGGCAGGAAATGTTCAATGAGCAGTTCTTC
v_call: TRBV12-3/TRBV12-4; j_call: TRBJ1-6; d_call: -; clone_size: -; cdr3_aa: CASSSTRVASPLHF; cdr3_nt: TGTGCCAGCAGTTCCACCAGGGTGGCATCACCCCTCCACTTT
v_call: TRBV19; j_call: TRBJ2-7; d_call: -; clone_size: -; cdr3_aa: CASRRVGGYEQYF; cdr3_nt: TGTGCCAGTAGGCGAGTAGGGGGCTACGAGCAGTACTTC
v_call: TRBV7-6; j_call: TRBJ1-2; d_call: -; clone_size: -; cdr3_aa: CASRPNSDAYTF; cdr3_nt: TGTGCCAGCAGACCAAATTCGGACGCATACACCTTC
v_call: TRBV20-1; j_call: TRBJ1-4; d_call: -; clone_size: -; cdr3_aa: CSARAMGEKLFF; cdr3_nt: TGCAGTGCTAGGGCCATGGGAGAAAAACTGTTTTTT
v_call: TRBV6-6; j_call: TRBJ2-1; d_call: TRBD1; clone_size: -; cdr3_aa: CASSYGQRQGPYNEQFF; cdr3_nt: TGTGCCAGCAGTTACGGACAACGACAGGGACCCTACAATGAGCAGTTCTTC
v_call: TRBV14; j_call: TRBJ2-7; d_call: -; clone_size: -; cdr3_aa: CASSQDWPNRAFGYEQYF; cdr3_nt: TGTGCCAGCAGCCAAGATTGGCCCAATAGGGCATTCGGCTACGAGCAGTACTTC
v_call: TRBV12-3/TRBV12-4; j_call: TRBJ1-2; d_call: -; clone_size: many; cdr3_aa: CASSAIGYTF; cdr3_nt: TGTGCCAGCAGTGCCATCGGCTACACCTTC
v_call: TRBV19; j_call: TRBJ2-7; d_call: -; clone_size: -; cdr3_aa: CASSIVGGAAYEQYF; cdr3_nt: TGTGCCAGTAGTATAGTCGGAGGGGCCGCCTACGAGCAGTACTTC
v_call: TRBV6-8; j_call: TRBJ1-1; d_call: -; clone_size: -; cdr3_aa: CASRQDGTEAFF; cdr3_nt: TGTGCCAGCAGACAGGACGGGACTGAAGCTTTCTTT
v_call: TRBV11-2; j_call: TRBJ2-2; d_call: -; clone_size: -; cdr3_aa: CASRSGTPKNTGELFF; cdr3_nt: TGTGCCAGCAGATCCGGGACACCCAAGAACACCGGGGAGCTGTTTTTT
v_call: TRBV6-2/TRBV6-3; j_call: TRBJ1-5; d_call: -; clone_size: few; cdr3_aa: CASSYSIGGGSNQPQHF; cdr3_nt: TGTGCCAGCAGTTACTCGATAGGTGGGGGTAGCAATCAGCCCCAGCATTTT
v_call: TRBV19; j_call: TRBJ2-6; d_call: TRBD1; clone_size: -; cdr3_aa: CASSPPWDRVGPGTLAVANVLTF; cdr3_nt: TGTGCCAGTAGTCCTCCTTGGGACAGGGTAGGCCCAGGGACGTTAGCTGTGGCCAACGTCCTGACTTTC
v_call: TRBV2; j_call: TRBJ2-5; d_call: TRBD2; clone_size: -; cdr3_aa: CASSTSGYQETQYF; cdr3_nt: TGTGCCAGCAGCACTAGCGGATACCAAGAGACCCAGTACTTC
v_call: TRBV7-2; j_call: TRBJ2-2; d_call: -; clone_size: -; cdr3_aa: CASSPSSVANTGELFF; cdr3_nt: TGTGCCAGCAGCCCAAGCTCGGTCGCGAACACCGGGGAGCTGTTTTTT
v_call: TRBV20-1; j_call: TRBJ2-7; d_call: TRBD1; clone_size: -; cdr3_aa: CSASLGQASYEQYF; cdr3_nt: TGCAGTGCTAGCCTTGGACAGGCTAGCTACGAGCAGTACTTC
v_call: TRBV20-1; j_call: TRBJ2-1; d_call: TRBD2; clone_size: few; cdr3_aa: CSAPTSGGLSSYNEQFF; cdr3_nt: TGCAGTGCCCCGACTAGCGGGGGCCTCAGCTCCTACAATGAGCAGTTCTTC
v_call: TRBV24-1; j_call: TRBJ1-5; d_call: TRBD1; clone_size: -; cdr3_aa: CATSDSGTGGLGNQPQHF; cdr3_nt: TGTGCCACCAGTGACTCCGGGACAGGGGGTCTCGGCAATCAGCCCCAGCATTTT
v_call: TRBV20-1; j_call: TRBJ1-5; d_call: -; clone_size: few; cdr3_aa: CSATVPRRGRVDQPQHF; cdr3_nt: TGCAGTGCTACCGTACCCCGTCGTGGCCGGGTAGATCAGCCCCAGCATTTT
v_call: TRBV10-3; j_call: TRBJ1-2; d_call: -; clone_size: -; cdr3_aa: CAISGEGSIYGYTF; cdr3_nt: TGTGCCATCAGTGGAGAGGGAAGCATCTATGGCTACACCTTC
v_call: TRBV4-2; j_call: TRBJ1-5; d_call: -; clone_size: -; cdr3_aa: CASSQLRQGNQPQHF; cdr3_nt: TGTGCCAGCAGCCAACTGAGACAGGGCAATCAGCCCCAGCATTTT
v_call: TRBV24-1; j_call: TRBJ2-5; d_call: -; clone_size: -; cdr3_aa: CATSEPRCPGNNQETQYF; cdr3_nt: TGTGCCACCAGTGAACCCCGCTGCCCTGGGAATAACCAAGAGACCCAGTACTTC
v_call: TRBV20-1; j_call: TRBJ1-2; d_call: -; clone_size: few; cdr3_aa: CSARDRGGRVGAYYGYTF; cdr3_nt: TGCAGTGCTAGAGATCGCGGAGGCAGGGTTGGGGCTTACTATGGCTACACCTTC
v_call: TRBV7-9; j_call: TRBJ2-7; d_call: -; clone_size: -; cdr3_aa: CASSLRDTSSYEQYF; cdr3_nt: TGTGCCAGCAGCCTAAGGGACACAAGCTCCTACGAGCAGTACTTC
v_call: TRBV7-6; j_call: TRBJ2-7; d_call: TRBD2; clone_size: many; cdr3_aa: CASSPGLVTYEQYF; cdr3_nt: TGTGCCAGCAGCCCTGGACTAGTAACCTACGAGCAGTACTTC
v_call: TRBV5-5; j_call: TRBJ2-1; d_call: -; clone_size: few; cdr3_aa: CASSPGALPDYNEQFF; cdr3_nt: TGTGCCAGCAGCCCAGGGGCCCTCCCGGATTACAATGAGCAGTTCTTC
v_call: TRBV19; j_call: TRBJ1-5; d_call: -; clone_size: -; cdr3_aa: CASSITPRYSNQPQHF; cdr3_nt: TGTGCCAGTAGTATTACGCCCAGGTATAGCAATCAGCCCCAGCATTTT
v_call: TRBV7-9; j_call: TRBJ2-5; d_call: -; clone_size: few; cdr3_aa: CASSPPTEVQETQYF; cdr3_nt: TGTGCCAGCAGTCCGCCTACGGAAGTACAAGAGACCCAGTACTTC
v_call: TRBV28; j_call: TRBJ1-1; d_call: TRBD1; clone_size: few; cdr3_aa: CASSPFRTGLNTEAFF; cdr3_nt: TGTGCCAGCAGTCCTTTCCGGACAGGACTGAACACTGAAGCTTTCTTT
v_call: TRBV28; j_call: TRBJ1-4; d_call: -; clone_size: many; cdr3_aa: CASSLPRAETNEKLFF; cdr3_nt: TGTGCCAGCAGTTTACCCAGGGCAGAAACTAATGAAAAACTGTTTTTT
v_call: TRBV7-2; j_call: TRBJ2-3; d_call: -; clone_size: many; cdr3_aa: CASSLAFSLGGPRDTQYF; cdr3_nt: TGTGCCAGCAGCTTAGCGTTCAGCCTCGGGGGTCCCAGAGATACGCAGTATTTT
v_call: TRBV7-9; j_call: TRBJ2-5; d_call: -; clone_size: -; cdr3_aa: CASSLDREGTQYF; cdr3_nt: TGTGCCAGCAGCTTAGACAGGGAAGGGACCCAGTACTTC